The T cell receptor (beta chain) under discussion was sequenced for a study of blood T cell repertoires in COVID-19. The wider study: Acute and convalescent COVID-19 samples came from the United States, Italy and Spain. T cells, B-cell-depleted T cells, or PBMCs supplied cDNA or gDNA.

In the study's own analysis: Amplification of reference gene primers was used by the study to estimate nucleated cell counts. Assay used: immunoSEQ multiplex PCR; TCRdb lists only in-frame clones, some missing. V, J and clone size are those of that table, while D and trimming were read from the DNA. The sample has about 200,000 clones; roughly 83% are singletons. Per the germline V gene, CDR1 is SGHTA and CDR2 is FQGNSA. The V end lost 6 bases, the J end lost 4 bases, and 16 bases lay between the germline ends. This CDR3 has 16 residues. The sample comprised peripheral blood. The rearrangement uses TRBV7-2 and TRBJ1-6, with a tentative D call TRBD1 (6 bases). This receptor was identified in a man aged 40-49 years with acute or convalescent COVID-19. CDR3 region: CASRVTGTQYNSPLHF. CDR3 in DNA: TGTGCCAGCAGAGTTACCGGGACACAATATAATTCACCCCTCCACTTT.